The source of this TCR beta chain is a study of blood T cell repertoires in COVID-19. Data came from immunoSEQ multiplex PCR; TCRdb stores just in-frame clones and leaves some out. The table has fewer than 200,000 clones, just under 90% seen once. With 1 base removed from V and 1 base from J, the gap between germline ends came to 11 bases. The CDR3 sequence is 15 residues long. From germline, CDR1 is SGHRS and CDR2 YFSETQ. This receptor was identified in a woman in her sixties or seventies with COVID-19, enrolled during active disease. Sequenced: peripheral blood. This chain joins TRBV5-1 and TRBJ1-1, with D perhaps TRBD1 (5 bases). This chain's CDR3 is CASSLTGMWNTEAFF. Here the CDR3 DNA reads TGCGCCAGCAGCTTGACAGGAATGTGGAACACTGAAGCTTTCTTT.